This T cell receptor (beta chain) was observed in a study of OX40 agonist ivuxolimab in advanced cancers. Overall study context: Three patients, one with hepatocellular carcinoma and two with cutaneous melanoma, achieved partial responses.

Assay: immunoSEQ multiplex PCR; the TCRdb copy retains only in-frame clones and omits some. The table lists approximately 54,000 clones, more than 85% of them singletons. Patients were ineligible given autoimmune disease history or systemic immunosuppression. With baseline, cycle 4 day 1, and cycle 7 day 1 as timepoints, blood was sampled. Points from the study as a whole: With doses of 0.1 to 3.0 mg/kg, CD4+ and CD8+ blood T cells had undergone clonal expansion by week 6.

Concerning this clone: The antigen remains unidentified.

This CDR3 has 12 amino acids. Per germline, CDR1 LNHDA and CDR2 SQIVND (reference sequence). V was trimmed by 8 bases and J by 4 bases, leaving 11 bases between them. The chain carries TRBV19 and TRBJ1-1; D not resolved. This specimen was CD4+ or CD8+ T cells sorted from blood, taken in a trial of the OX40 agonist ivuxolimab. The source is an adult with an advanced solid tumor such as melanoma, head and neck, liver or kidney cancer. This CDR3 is CASSQRTTEAFF. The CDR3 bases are TGTGCCAGTTCGCAGCGGACCACTGAAGCTTTCTTT.